The 24 T cell receptor beta chains below come from one sample, sequenced in a study of T cell changes during pregnancy in multiple sclerosis. Here immunoSEQ multiplex PCR was the method, and the copy in TCRdb shows in-frame clones only, minus some. Of around 97,000 clones in the sample, about nine tenths are singletons; the top ten hold 0.7% to 0.9%. The sequenced sample was peripheral blood, obtained in the second trimester of pregnancy. The receptors derive from a female donor in good health, enrolled as a control in a pregnancy study.

The V and J genes are TRBV7-8 and TRBJ1-2; 9 bases line up with TRBD1. The V and J ends lost 4 bases and 3 bases, in that order; junction bases with no gene match: 12. Germline lookup yields CDR1 SGHVS and CDR2 FQNEAQ. This CDR3 spans 17 amino acids. The CDR3 DNA sequence: TGTGCCAGCAGCTCCGACAGGGGGGTAATTAGAGACTATGGCTACACCTTC. Its protein product is CASSSDRGVIRDYGYTF.

J is TRBJ1-1 and V is TRBV27, with 8 bases fitting TRBD1. The junction had 4 bases not matched to a gene; V was cut back by 6 bases and J by 1 base. CDR3 length: 14 amino acids. Germline V gene sequence: CDR1 MNHEY, CDR2 SMNVEV (reference sequence). The CDR3 DNA reads as TGTGCCAGCAGACGACAGGGGTCGAACACTGAAGCTTTCTTT. Amino acids: CASRRQGSNTEAFF.

This rearrangement joins TRBV5-1 to TRBJ2-1; 7 bases fit TRBD2. The CDR3 contains 16 residues. The V gene end was trimmed by 5 bases and the J gene end by 5 bases; junction bases not matched to a gene: 13. Looked up from germline, CDR1 is SGHRS and CDR2 is YFSETQ. The DNA for the CDR3 is TGCGCCAGCAGGGGATCGGGAGGCTCCCCCCACAATGAGCAGTTCTTC. Residues: CASRGSGGSPHNEQFF.

V and J are TRBV11-2 and TRBJ2-7, with D uncertain. This CDR3 has 12 amino acids. Germline-derived CDR1 and CDR2 are SGHAT and FQNNGV. V was pared by 5 bases and J by 4 bases, with 9 bases between. The CDR3 sequence: CASSPDNYEQYF. In DNA, the CDR3 is TGTGCCAGCAGCCCAGACAATTACGAGCAGTACTTC.

This chain links TRBV30 with TRBJ1-5, with D possibly matching TRBD1 (5 bases). Germline V lookup: CDR1 GTSNPN, CDR2 SVGIG (reference sequence). Trimming pared 3 bases from V and 6 bases from J, leaving 15 bases between. The CDR3 covers 14 residues. The CDR3 region has the DNA TGTGCCTGGAGCCTTCGGCAGGGCGGTCAGCCCCAGCATTTT. Its translation is CAWSLRQGGQPQHF.

The table lists this clone with a count of one. The chain uses TRBV2 and TRBJ2-1; TRBD2 matches at 13 bases. V lost 5 bases and J lost 13; bases outside the gene matches: 5. This CDR3 has 13 amino acids. Germline V CDR1 and CDR2: SNHLY, FYNNEI. The DNA for the CDR3 is TGTGCCAGCAGTCTGACTAGCGGGGGGTACCAGTTCTTC. Residues: CASSLTSGGYQFF. The full variable domain, completed using reference TRBV2 and TRBJ2-1, is EPEVTQTPSHQVTQMGQEVILRCVPISNHLYFYWYRQILGQKVEFLVSFYNNEISEKSEIFDDQFSVERPDGSNFTLKIRSTKLEDSAMYFCASSLTSGGYQFFGPGTRLTVL.

This rearrangement joins TRBV28 to TRBJ1-4; D might be TRBD1 (5 bases). Trimming took off 8 bases at V and 10 bases at J, with 20 bases between the two ends. The CDR3 runs 14 residues. Germline CDR1 is MDHEN and CDR2 is SYDVKM. The DNA of the CDR3 is TGTGCCAGCTGGGAGGGGACTGGGCCTGGAAAACTGTTTTTT. This codes for CASWEGTGPGKLFF.

This chain connects TRBV5-4 to TRBJ1-1; TRBD1 matches at 7 bases. Germline V lookup: CDR1 SGHNT, CDR2 YYREEE (reference sequence). This CDR3 has 17 amino acids. V lost 2 bases and J lost 8; bases outside the gene matches: 18. The CDR3 spells CASSFGTTGPTLGEAFF. The CDR3 region has the DNA TGTGCCAGCAGCTTCGGGACGACAGGGCCAACCCTTGGGGAAGCTTTCTTT.

The V and J genes are TRBV6-5 and TRBJ1-4, with 7 bases fitting TRBD1. The CDR3 is 14 residues long. V shed 6 bases and J 4 bases; nucleotides not matched to a gene: 5. Germline CDR1 MNHEY, CDR2 SVGAGI. The CDR3 region is CASSRQGFNEKLFF. CDR3 in DNA: TGTGCCAGCAGCCGACAGGGCTTTAATGAAAAACTGTTTTTT.

V is TRBV5-1 and J is TRBJ1-5; D gene unclear. The CDR3 sequence is 13 residues long. V shed 0 bases and J shed 9 bases, with 10 bases lying between them. CDR1 is SGHRS and CDR2 is YFSETQ in the germline V gene. The CDR3 DNA is TGCGCCAGCAGCTTGGACGGGCGGGGGCCCCAGCATTTT. It is translated as CASSLDGRGPQHF.

The rearrangement links TRBV7-2 to TRBJ2-2; no clear D. With 5 bases removed from V and 3 bases from J, the gap between germline ends came to 4 bases. This CDR3 is 12 amino acids long. Germline CDR1 reads SGHTA; CDR2 reads FQGNSA. CDR3 protein: CASSPYTGELFF. For the CDR3, the DNA is TGTGCCAGCAGCCCCTACACCGGGGAGCTGTTTTTT.

V usage is TRBV5-4 and J usage is TRBJ2-4; D uncertain. Per germline, CDR1 SGHNT and CDR2 YYREEE (reference sequence). The ends were cut back, 3 bases at V and 9 bases at J, with 16 bases in the middle. This CDR3 comprises 14 residues. CDR3 residues: CASSSQLVNSIQYF. CDR3 bases: TGTGCCAGCAGCTCCCAATTAGTTAATAGCATTCAGTACTTC. The full variable domain, its missing parts supplied by reference TRBV5-4 and TRBJ2-4, is ETGVTQSPTHLIKTRGQQVTLRCSSQSGHNTVSWYQQALGQGPQFIFQYYREEENGRGNFPPRFSGLQFPNYSSELNVNALELDDSALYLCASSSQLVNSIQYFGAGTRLSVL.

The rearrangement uses TRBV7-2 and TRBJ1-1, with 10 nucleotides matching TRBD1. The CDR3 sequence is 15 residues long. Trimming removed 1 base from V and 3 bases from J; junction bases left unmatched: 2. The germline V gene has CDR1 SGHTA and CDR2 FQGNSA. The CDR3 DNA reads TGTGCCAGCAGCTTAGAGGGGACAGGGGACACTGAAGCTTTCTTT. Translation: CASSLEGTGDTEAFF.

The rearrangement joins TRBV6-5 to TRBJ1-4, with TRBD1 as a possible D gene (6 bases). Per germline, CDR1 MNHEY and CDR2 SVGAGI. The CDR3 covers 13 residues. V dropped 8 bases and J dropped 7 bases, with 14 bases sitting between them. CDR3 bases: TGTGCCAGCTCCCCCACAGGGAGTGAAAAACTGTTTTTT. Protein product: CASSPTGSEKLFF.

This clone was observed a single time. This chain connects TRBV19 to TRBJ2-3; perhaps TRBD1 as D (6 bases). The CDR3 is 17 residues long. Germline CDR1 LNHDA, CDR2 SQIVND (reference sequence). V dropped 5 bases and J dropped 2 bases, with 20 bases sitting between them. Here the CDR3 DNA reads TGTGCCAGTAGTGGAGGCAGGGGTCATTCGTCCACAGATACGCAGTATTTT. This codes for CASSGGRGHSSTDTQYF.

V gene TRBV10-3 combines with J gene TRBJ2-5; TRBD1 agrees at 9 bases. After removal of 4 bases from V and 5 bases from J, the junction contained 14 bases not matched to a gene. The CDR3 loop spans 17 amino acids. CDR1 ENHRY and CDR2 SYGVKD come from the germline V gene. CDR3 sequence (DNA): TGTGCCATCAGTGCGGGACAGGGTGATTTAGAAGGGGAGACCCAGTACTTC. Residues: CAISAGQGDLEGETQYF.

The rearrangement joins TRBV5-1 to TRBJ2-5; weak D call: TRBD2 (5 bases). Trimming pared 0 bases from V and 1 base from J, leaving 7 bases between. The CDR3 runs 14 residues. Germline-derived CDR1 and CDR2 are SGHRS and YFSETQ. The CDR3, as DNA: TGCGCCAGCAGCTTGGGACTAACCCAAGAGACCCAGTACTTC. This codes for CASSLGLTQETQYF.

V usage is TRBV30 and J usage is TRBJ1-4; D remains unclear. Trimming left V 4 bases short and J 3 bases short, with 15 bases between. Germline V gene data show CDR1 as GTSNPN and CDR2 as SVGIG (reference sequence). This CDR3 comprises 15 residues. This CDR3 reads CAWKSGSTPNEKLFF. CDR3 nucleotides: TGTGCCTGGAAGAGCGGGTCCACACCTAATGAAAAACTGTTTTTT.

The rearrangement links TRBV5-4 to TRBJ2-7, with no clear D. CDR3 length equals 13 residues. Trimming took off 0 bases at V and 4 bases at J, with 8 bases between the two ends. Germline V gene sequence: CDR1 SGHNT, CDR2 YYREEE (reference sequence). The CDR3 sequence: CASSLESPYEQYF. The CDR3 DNA reads as TGTGCCAGCAGCTTGGAATCCCCGTACGAGCAGTACTTC.

The chain links TRBV5-1 to TRBJ2-7, with 7 bases matching TRBD1. CDR1 is SGHRS and CDR2 is YFSETQ in the germline V gene. J lost 6 bases, V lost 4 bases, and 10 bases had no gene match. This CDR3 region has 14 residues. The DNA for the CDR3 is TGCGCCAGCAGCGAACAGGGGTCCCCCTCCGAGCAGTACTTC. Its translation: CASSEQGSPSEQYF.

V usage is TRBV9 and J usage is TRBJ2-7, with 9 nucleotides matching TRBD2. Looked up from germline, CDR1 is SGDLS and CDR2 is YYNGEE. The length of the CDR3 is 14 residues. The trim removed 4 bases at V and 2 bases at J, leaving 4 bases unmatched. The CDR3 region has the DNA TGTGCCAGCAGCTCAACTAGCGGGCCCTACGAGCAGTACTTC. It specifies CASSSTSGPYEQYF.

The chain couples TRBV4-2 to TRBJ1-4, with a tentative D call TRBD1 (6 bases). CDR1 and CDR2 (germline): LGHNA, YNFKEQ. This CDR3 comprises 18 residues. V lost 1 base to trimming and J lost 0 bases, with 15 bases between them. CDR3 amino acids: CASSQGIQGYSTNEKLFF. The CDR3 DNA sequence: TGTGCCAGCAGCCAAGGGATACAGGGCTACTCAACTAATGAAAAACTGTTTTTT.

The rearrangement joins TRBV5-1 to TRBJ2-3; D is unresolved. Germline V CDR1 and CDR2: SGHRS, YFSETQ. V shed 0 bases and J shed 5 bases, with 10 bases lying between them. This CDR3 has 14 residues. The CDR3 DNA follows: TGCGCCAGCAGCTTGGCCCGAACGCGAGATACGCAGTATTTT. This sequence encodes CASSLARTRDTQYF.

The V gene is TRBV27, the J gene TRBJ1-1; 7 bases match TRBD1. The germline V gene encodes CDR1 MNHEY and CDR2 SMNVEV (reference sequence). This CDR3 is built from 15 residues. Germline trimming cut 2 bases from V and 4 bases from J; bases unmatched to any gene: 7. CDR3 residues: CASSLGQAAVTEAFF. CDR3 bases: TGTGCCAGCAGTTTAGGACAGGCAGCAGTCACTGAAGCTTTCTTT.